This is a list of T cell receptor beta chains from one sample in a study of identical twins' blood T cells. One entry per CDR3 protein results from TCRdb running MiXCR on the 5' RACE reads. The data show roughly 340,000 distinct CDR3 sequences, with under 30% seen just once and around 5.6% held by the top ten. Sequencing used PBMCs. These receptors were collected from a woman aged 18-49 years in good health. Both conserved end residues are trimmed from each CDR3. The order of the fields is J gene, V gene, CDR3 length, clone size, CDR3 protein. Clone size is stated in some rows and not others, as once, few, many or a class when expanded.

J gene: TRBJ2-1; V gene: TRBV3-1; CDR3 length: 14; clone size: few; CDR3 protein: AAGLAGGLIYNEQF
J gene: TRBJ1-5; V gene: TRBV5-6; CDR3 length: 10; clone size: many; CDR3 protein: ASSLGFQPQH
J gene: TRBJ2-5; V gene: TRBV11-2; CDR3 length: 12; clone size: .; CDR3 protein: ASSPLSLTETQY
J gene: TRBJ1-3; V gene: TRBV11-2; CDR3 length: 13; clone size: .; CDR3 protein: ASSLDCTPGNTIY
J gene: TRBJ1-2; V gene: TRBV6-2/TRBV6-3; CDR3 length: 13; clone size: few; CDR3 protein: ASSYSSLQGSGYT
J gene: TRBJ1-2; V gene: TRBV20-1; CDR3 length: 14; clone size: .; CDR3 protein: SARGPPGGQNYGYT
J gene: TRBJ1-2; V gene: TRBV20-1; CDR3 length: 11; clone size: few; CDR3 protein: SALRGQGNHYT
J gene: TRBJ2-6; V gene: TRBV19; CDR3 length: 13; clone size: .; CDR3 protein: ASSIGSSGANVLT
J gene: TRBJ2-1; V gene: TRBV10-3; CDR3 length: 15; clone size: .; CDR3 protein: AITNQRSGQGYNEQF
J gene: TRBJ2-7; V gene: TRBV21-1; CDR3 length: 13; clone size: .; CDR3 protein: ASSKDDRGSYEQY